This record covers a single TCR beta chain. Preparation of the TCRbeta library was carried out with unique molecular identifiers. One entry per CDR3 protein results from TCRdb running MiXCR on the PCR reads. The sample carries approximately 350,000 distinct CDR3 sequences, under 13% recorded once. The data were obtained in a study of T-cell reconstitution after alpha-beta-depleted transplantation in children. The V end lost 7 bases, the J end lost 4 bases, and 22 bases lay between the germline ends. This CDR3 region has 16 residues. Germline V lookup: CDR1 DFQATT, CDR2 SNEGSKA (reference sequence). Sample: PBMCs from the stem cell graft donor, taken from the stem cell graft. The chain links TRBV20-1 to TRBJ2-2, with D possibly TRBD2 on 6 matching bases. This clonotype originated in a human donor who donated a stem cell graft to a child with acute lymphoblastic leukemia. For the CDR3, the DNA is TGCAGTGTTCGGCCAACGGGACTGGCTCGCACCGGGGAGCTGTTTTTT. It codes for CSVRPTGLARTGELFF.